Following are 8 T cell receptor beta chains from one sample sequenced in a study of cytomegalovirus exposure and HLA in healthy donors. It was with 60 Vbeta and 13 Jbeta primers that the PCR ran. Profiling relied on immunoSEQ multiplex PCR, and the TCRdb table lists in-frame clones only, not all of them. The data show 120,000 or so clones, about 74% seen once. Specimen: PBMCs. The source is a man aged 25-45 years in good health and CMV-seronegative.

This clone was counted only a few times. The chain recombines TRBV9 with TRBJ2-1, with a weak D call TRBD1 (7 bases). Germline V CDR1 and CDR2: SGDLS, YYNGEE. Deletions cut 4 bases from V and 0 bases from J, with 14 bases between. This CDR3 has 16 amino acids. CDR3 in DNA: TGTGCCAGCAGCTTCAGGGGGGAGAGCTCCTACAATGAGCAGTTCTTC. Translating gives CASSFRGESSYNEQFF.

This chain links TRBV28 with TRBJ1-2; D is ambiguous. This CDR3 is built from 12 residues. Germline CDR1 and CDR2: MDHEN and SYDVKM. Trimming took 3 bases from V and 8 from J, leaving 10 bases between them. The CDR3 nucleotides read TGTGCCAGCAGTTTCTTGAGCGAGGGCTACACCTTC. Amino acids: CASSFLSEGYTF.

The chain employs TRBV7-2 and TRBJ2-3; TRBD2 aligns across 10 bases. CDR1 is SGHTA, CDR2 FQGNSA, per germline. The J segment lost 5 bases and the V segment lost 9 bases, leaving 5 bases of the junction unmatched. CDR3 size: 13 residues. Here the CDR3 DNA reads TGTGCCAGTTCTAGCGGGGGTCGAGATACGCAGTATTTT. This gives the protein CASSSGGRDTQYF.

The gene calls are TRBV6-5 and TRBJ1-1, with D possibly being TRBD1 (6 bases). V was cut by 2 bases and J by 4 bases, with 14 bases left in between. This CDR3 is built from 15 residues. Looked up from germline, CDR1 is MNHEY and CDR2 is SVGAGI. In nucleotides, the CDR3 is TGTGCCAGCAGTTACCTCGGGGGGCCCTTCACTGAAGCTTTCTTT. Amino acids: CASSYLGGPFTEAFF.

The chain joins TRBV6-5 to TRBJ1-1; no firm D call. Germline V gene data show CDR1 as MNHEY and CDR2 as SVGAGI. This CDR3 is built from 14 residues. V lost 6 bases, J lost 5 bases, and 16 bases lay in between. For the CDR3, the DNA is TGTGCCAGCAGCCTCGTGGGCGGAGGGACTGAAGCTTTCTTT. This sequence encodes CASSLVGGGTEAFF.

The chain combines TRBV28 with TRBJ2-6; D uncertain. The CDR3 is 14 residues long. Germline lookup yields CDR1 MDHEN and CDR2 SYDVKM. V lost 9 bases and J 0 bases, leaving 9 bases between the germline ends. CDR3 sequence (DNA): TGTGCCAGTTCGGTTCTCTCTGGGGCCAACGTCCTGACTTTC. As protein: CASSVLSGANVLTF.

This sequence joins TRBV19 and TRBJ1-1, with 7 bases identical to TRBD1. Germline lookup yields CDR1 LNHDA and CDR2 SQIVND (reference sequence). The CDR3 consists of 13 residues. J lost 5 bases, V lost 8 bases, and 8 bases had no gene match. CDR3 sequence (DNA): TGTGCCAGTGGGACAGACGGGTGGACTGAAGCTTTCTTT. It is translated as CASGTDGWTEAFF.

V gene TRBV4-1 combines with J gene TRBJ1-2; D is perhaps TRBD1 (6 bases). V was cut by 8 bases and J by 3 bases, with 16 bases left in between. The CDR3 has 14 amino acids. Germline V gives CDR1 MGHRA, CDR2 YSYEKL. The CDR3 DNA sequence: TGCGCCAGCGGGGGCGACGGCGAGGACTATGGCTACACCTTC. This translates into CASGGDGEDYGYTF.